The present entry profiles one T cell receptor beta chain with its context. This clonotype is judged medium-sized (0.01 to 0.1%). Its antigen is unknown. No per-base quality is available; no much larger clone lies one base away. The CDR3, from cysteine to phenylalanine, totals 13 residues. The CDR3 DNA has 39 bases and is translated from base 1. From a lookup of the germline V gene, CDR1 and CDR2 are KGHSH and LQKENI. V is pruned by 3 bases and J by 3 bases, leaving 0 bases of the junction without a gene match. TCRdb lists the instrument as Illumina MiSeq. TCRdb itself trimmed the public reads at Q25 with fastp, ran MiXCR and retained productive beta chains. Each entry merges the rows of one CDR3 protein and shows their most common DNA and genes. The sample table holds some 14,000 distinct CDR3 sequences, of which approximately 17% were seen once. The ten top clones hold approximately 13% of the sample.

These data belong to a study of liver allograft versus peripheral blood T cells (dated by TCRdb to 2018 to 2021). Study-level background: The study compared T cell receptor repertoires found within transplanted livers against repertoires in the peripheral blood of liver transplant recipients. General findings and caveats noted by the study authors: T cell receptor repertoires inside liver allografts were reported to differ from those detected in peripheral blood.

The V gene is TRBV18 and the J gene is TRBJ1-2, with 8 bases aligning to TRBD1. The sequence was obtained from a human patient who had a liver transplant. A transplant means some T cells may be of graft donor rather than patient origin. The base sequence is TGTGCCAGCTCACCGGGACAGGACTATGGCTACACCTTC. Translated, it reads CASSPGQDYGYTF.